Presented here are 30 T cell receptor beta chains from one specimen sequenced in a study of blood T cell repertoires in COVID-19 (TCRdb year 2020). Receptor libraries were prepared by the immunoSEQ multiplex PCR assay. In TCRdb, the immuneACCESS table is reduced to in-frame sequences with V and J assigned. These tables do not hold every clone; where another copy was compared, an unresolved V gene accounts for under half, and the others remain unexplained. The sample table shows roughly 90,000 clones, and less than 85% are seen once. The ten top clones hold under 13% of the sample. The sequencing sample was made of peripheral blood. Receptors originate from a woman aged 70-85 years with acute or convalescent COVID-19.

As to this clone: A much larger clone differs from this one at a single base, so this may be a read error. The chain employs TRBV5-4 and TRBJ1-2; 9 bases are shared with TRBD1. Germline-derived CDR1 and CDR2 are SGHNT and YYREEE (reference sequence). The CDR3 contains 14 residues. CDR3 in amino acids: CTSNTGGANYGYTF. DNA of the CDR3: TGTACCAGCAACACAGGGGGCGCGAACTATGGCTACACCTTC. The full variable domain, with the rest looked up from reference TRBV5-4 and TRBJ1-2, is ETGVTQSPTHLIKTRGQQVTLRCSSQSGHNTVSWYQQALGQGPQFIFQYYREEENGRGNFPPRFSGLQFPNYSSELNVNALELDDSALYLCTSNTGGANYGYTFGSGTRLTVV.

The CDR3 here is CASSPAILAGVQNEQFF. The CDR3 DNA reads as TGTGCCAGCAGCCCGGCTATACTAGCGGGGGTTCAAAATGAGCAGTTCTTC. V is TRBV6-2 or TRBV6-3 and J is TRBJ2-1; 11 bases agree with TRBD2. This CDR3 has 17 amino acids. V lost 6 bases and J lost 7; bases outside the gene matches: 14. CDR1 and CDR2 (germline): MNHEY, SVGEGT.

The gene calls are TRBV29-1 and TRBJ2-1; perhaps TRBD2 as D (6 bases). Per germline, CDR1 SQVTM and CDR2 ANQGSEA. Trimming took off 5 bases at V and 5 bases at J, with 13 bases between the two ends. CDR3 size: 13 residues. Here the CDR3 DNA reads TGCAGCGTTCAAATGACTAGAAACAATGAGCAGTTCTTC. Translated, it gives CSVQMTRNNEQFF.

The CDR3 reads CASSLVQGASDSPLHF. The CDR3 bases are TGCGCCAGCAGCTTGGTCCAGGGGGCGTCAGATTCACCCCTCCACTTT. V and J are TRBV5-1 and TRBJ1-6, with 8 bases identical to TRBD1. J gave up 8 bases and V 0 bases, and 7 bases lay outside the gene matches. Germline V gene data show CDR1 as SGHRS and CDR2 as YFSETQ. The CDR3 is 16 residues long.

The chain uses TRBV29-1 and TRBJ2-1, with unresolved D. V lost 3 bases to trimming and J lost 0 bases, with 9 bases between them. Germline CDR1 and CDR2: SQVTM and ANQGSEA. The CDR3 sequence is 14 residues long. The CDR3 region has the DNA TGCAGCGTTGACACGGTTAGCTCCTACAATGAGCAGTTCTTC. Translated: CSVDTVSSYNEQFF.

This clone was counted between two and nine times. The chain is built from TRBV30 and TRBJ1-6; no definite D call. The germline V gene has CDR1 GTSNPN and CDR2 SVGIG (reference sequence). V shed 2 bases and J shed 6 bases, with 11 bases lying between them. The CDR3 totals 14 residues. CDR3 in DNA: TGTGCCTGGAGTCCCCCCCAGATTAATTCACCCCTCCACTTT. Translating it yields CAWSPPQINSPLHF.

CDR3 loop: CASSLEPRSTTNEKLFF. DNA of the CDR3: TGTGCCAGCAGCTTGGAACCCAGGTCTACAACTAATGAAAAACTGTTTTTT. The gene calls are TRBV5-4 and TRBJ1-4; D remains unclear. Germline V gives CDR1 SGHNT, CDR2 YYREEE (reference sequence). CDR3 length: 17 residues. Trimming took off 0 bases at V and 0 bases at J, with 12 bases between the two ends.

The V gene is TRBV7-3, the J gene TRBJ2-1, with TRBD2 matching over 8 bases. V was pared by 4 bases and J by 6 bases, with 8 bases of the junction left unmatched. This CDR3 has 15 residues. From germline, CDR1 is SGHTA and CDR2 FQGTGA. CDR3 bases: TGTGCCAGCAGCTCCAGCGGGAGCCAGGGCAATGAGCAGTTCTTC. Amino acid sequence: CASSSSGSQGNEQFF. Supplemented by reference TRBV7-3 and TRBJ2-1, the full variable domain reads GAGVSQTPSNKVTEKGKYVELRCDPISGHTALYWYRQSLGQGPEFLIYFQGTGAADDSGLPNDRFFAVRPEGSVSTLKIQRTERGDSAVYLCASSSSGSQGNEQFFGPGTRLTVL.

V and J are TRBV5-1 and TRBJ2-7, with 15 bases fitting TRBD2. The CDR3 extends over 17 amino acids. Unmatched junction bases numbered 9, after V lost 4 bases and J lost 4 bases. Germline V gene lookup returns CDR1 SGHRS and CDR2 YFSETQ. The CDR3 bases are TGCGCCAGCAGCACTGGACTAGCGGGAGGGCGGGCGTACGAGCAGTACTTC. Its protein product is CASSTGLAGGRAYEQYF.

The rearrangement links TRBV19 to TRBJ1-6, with a tentative D call TRBD1 (5 bases). The CDR3 covers 14 residues. V was cut by 3 bases and J by 8 bases, with 11 bases left in between. Per germline, CDR1 LNHDA and CDR2 SQIVND (reference sequence). CDR3 loop: CASSIPAGDSPLHF. CDR3 nucleotide sequence: TGTGCCAGTAGTATCCCTGCGGGGGATTCACCCCTCCACTTT.

This clone came up once. The CDR3 bases are TGTGCCAGCAGAACAACCGGGACAGCTAATGAAAAACTGTTTTTT. Amino acids: CASRTTGTANEKLFF. This rearrangement joins TRBV28 to TRBJ1-4, with 7 bases aligning to TRBD1. The CDR3 covers 15 residues. J was trimmed by 3 bases and V by 6 bases; bases with no gene match: 7. The germline gives CDR1 MDHEN, CDR2 SYDVKM.

The chain joins TRBV7-2 to TRBJ2-2, with 7 bases lining up with TRBD1. This CDR3 comprises 15 residues. The V gene end was trimmed by 3 bases and the J gene end by 6 bases; junction bases not matched to a gene: 7. CDR1 and CDR2 from the germline V gene are SGHTA and FQGNSA. The CDR3 DNA reads TGTGCCAGCAGCTTTGGGACAGCCGGTGCCGGGGAGCTGTTTTTT. It specifies CASSFGTAGAGELFF.

The chain recombines TRBV2 with TRBJ1-6; 11 positions match TRBD1. J gave up 8 bases and V 10 bases, and 19 bases lay outside the gene matches. The CDR3 is 18 amino acids. CDR1 and CDR2 (germline): SNHLY, FYNNEI. The CDR3 loop is CATWYPGQGEVRDSPLHF. The CDR3 DNA reads TGTGCCACTTGGTACCCGGGACAGGGGGAAGTACGGGATTCACCCCTCCACTTT.

The chain employs TRBV7-3 and TRBJ2-7, with TRBD1 as a possible D gene (5 bases). In germline, CDR1 is SGHTA, CDR2 FQGTGA. This CDR3 comprises 13 residues. V lost 3 bases, J lost 5 bases, and 11 bases lay in between. Here the CDR3 DNA reads TGTGCCAGCAGCTTCCAGGGATCCAACGAGCAGTACTTC. Its protein is CASSFQGSNEQYF.

This clone was seen a handful of times. The genes are TRBV7-2 and TRBJ2-2; 9 nucleotides match TRBD2. The germline CDR1 and CDR2 sequences are SGHTA and FQGNSA. This CDR3 contains 17 residues. The ends lost 0 bases at V and 6 bases at J; junction bases unmatched: 8. CDR3 loop: CASSLAPGLAVSGELFF. As DNA, the CDR3 is TGTGCCAGCAGCTTAGCCCCGGGACTAGCCGTCTCCGGGGAGCTGTTTTTT.

This clone was detected only once. The chain links TRBV28 to TRBJ2-3; tentative D call: TRBD1 (6 bases). The CDR3 is 13 residues long. Germline CDR1 reads MDHEN; CDR2 reads SYDVKM. Trimming took off 5 bases at V and 3 bases at J, with 9 bases between the two ends. The CDR3 nucleotides are TGTGCCAGCAGTCTGCAGGGGACAGATACGCAGTATTTT. It is translated as CASSLQGTDTQYF.

The rearrangement joins TRBV3-1 (or the pseudogene TRBV3-2) to TRBJ1-1; the match to TRBD1 covers 7 bases. CDR1 LGHDT and CDR2 YNNKEL come from the germline V gene (reference sequence). CDR3 size: 15 residues. V lost 5 bases and J lost 3; bases outside the gene matches: 9. In DNA form, the CDR3 reads TGTGCCAGCAGCGACCGACAGGGATTGGACACTGAAGCTTTCTTT. This encodes CASSDRQGLDTEAFF.

The chain employs TRBV12-3 or TRBV12-4 and TRBJ2-1; unclear D gene. The V end lost 7 bases, the J end lost 2 bases, and 9 bases lay between the germline ends. This CDR3 has 13 residues. CDR3 protein: CASTGGAYNEQFF. The CDR3 nucleotides read TGTGCCAGCACCGGCGGCGCCTACAATGAGCAGTTCTTC.

This clone was counted between two and nine times. The chain links TRBV24-1 to TRBJ2-2; perhaps TRBD1 as D (6 bases). V was clipped by 6 bases and J by 4 bases, with 20 bases between them. The germline gives CDR1 KGHDR, CDR2 SFDVKD. The CDR3 contains 17 residues. Here the CDR3 DNA reads TGTGCCACCAGTCCACCTTCAGGGGTTTTTCGCACCGGGGAGCTGTTTTTT. This translates into CATSPPSGVFRTGELFF.

The gene calls are TRBV6-5 and TRBJ1-5; possibly TRBD1 for D (6 bases). Per germline, CDR1 MNHEY and CDR2 SVGAGI. The CDR3 loop spans 15 amino acids. The germline V and J ends were trimmed by 10 bases and 4 bases, with 20 bases remaining between them. In DNA form, the CDR3 reads TGTGCCACCGGAGAAAGCAGGGGTGGGAATCAGCCCCAGCATTTT. Its translation is CATGESRGGNQPQHF.

The table lists this clone with many counts. The gene calls are TRBV9 and TRBJ2-7; no definite D call. Germline V gene lookup returns CDR1 SGDLS and CDR2 YYNGEE. CDR3 length: 14 amino acids. The ends were cut back, 4 bases at V and 0 bases at J, with 11 bases in the middle. This chain's CDR3 is CASSPRQSSYEQYF. CDR3 bases: TGTGCCAGCAGCCCCAGACAAAGCTCCTACGAGCAGTACTTC.

J is TRBJ2-7 and V is TRBV30; 12 nucleotides align to TRBD1. The germline CDR1 and CDR2 sequences are GTSNPN and SVGIG (reference sequence). This CDR3 has 12 residues. Trimming took 7 bases from V and 7 from J; bases not matched to a gene: 5. The CDR3 here is CAFRDRGLEQYF. The CDR3 nucleotides are TGTGCCTTCCGGGACAGGGGGCTTGAGCAGTACTTC. The full variable domain, in which reference TRBV30 and TRBJ2-7 provide the parts outside the CDR3, is SQTIHQWPATLVQPVGSPLSLECTVEGTSNPNLYWYRQAAGRGLQLLFYSVGIGQISSEVPQNLSASRPQDRQFILSSKKLLLSDSGFYLCAFRDRGLEQYFGPGTRLTVT.

This chain uses TRBV5-6 with TRBJ1-5; the D gene is possibly TRBD1 (6 bases). V was cut by 3 bases and J by 9 bases, with 10 bases left in between. This CDR3 is built from 12 residues. Germline-derived CDR1 and CDR2 are SGHDT and YYEEEE. The CDR3 sequence: CASSSRGRPQHF. CDR3 DNA sequence: TGTGCCAGCAGCTCCAGGGGACGGCCCCAGCATTTT.

This clone came up a few times. The gene calls are TRBV30 and TRBJ1-1; D is unresolved. CDR3 size: 13 residues. V lost 1 base and J lost 1, with 7 bases in between. CDR1 and CDR2 (germline): GTSNPN, SVGIG (reference sequence). CDR3 in DNA: TGTGCCTGGAGTGGGAGGGCGAACACTGAAGCTTTCTTT. This translates into CAWSGRANTEAFF.

This rearrangement joins TRBV29-1 to TRBJ2-7, with 10 bases lining up with TRBD1. CDR1 and CDR2 from the germline V gene are SQVTM and ANQGSEA. V lost 7 bases to trimming and J lost 2 bases; unmatched junction nucleotides: 5. The CDR3 is 13 residues long. The chain's CDR3 is CSAGQGGAYEQYF. The CDR3 DNA sequence: TGCAGCGCCGGACAGGGGGGAGCCTACGAGCAGTACTTC.

The rearrangement joins TRBV5-1 to TRBJ2-1, with 8 positions matching TRBD2. The CDR3 spans 15 residues. Trimming at V came to 5 bases and at J to 2 bases, leaving 6 bases not matched to a gene. Germline V gene lookup returns CDR1 SGHRS and CDR2 YFSETQ. CDR3 sequence reads: CASRSEGLAYNEQFF. The CDR3 DNA reads TGCGCCAGCAGGAGTGAGGGACTAGCCTACAATGAGCAGTTCTTC.

This clone was seen only a few times. The rearrangement uses TRBV29-1 and TRBJ1-1, with D unclear. The length of the CDR3 is 13 residues. V was trimmed by 2 bases and J by 1 base, leaving 8 bases between them. The germline V gene encodes CDR1 SQVTM and CDR2 ANQGSEA. The CDR3 protein is CSVELQQNTEAFF. CDR3 coding DNA: TGCAGCGTTGAATTACAGCAGAACACTGAAGCTTTCTTT.

V is TRBV5-5 and J is TRBJ1-6; 7 bases are shared with TRBD1. The CDR3 runs 16 residues. After removal of 2 bases from V and 2 bases from J, the junction contained 4 bases not matched to a gene. CDR1 and CDR2 from the germline V gene are SGHKS and YYEKEE (reference sequence). The CDR3 DNA reads as TGTGCCAGCAGCTTTGGACAGGTTACCTATAATTCACCCCTCCACTTT. Its translation is CASSFGQVTYNSPLHF.

The gene calls are TRBV12-3 or TRBV12-4 and TRBJ2-3; a weak D match, TRBD2 (5 bases). The CDR3 sequence is 11 residues long. V lost 8 bases and J lost 5, with 8 bases in between. This CDR3 is CASAEGDTQYF. The DNA of the CDR3 is TGTGCCAGCGCCGAGGGAGATACGCAGTATTTT.

This sequence joins TRBV19 and TRBJ2-7, with a tentative D call TRBD1 (5 bases). This CDR3 is built from 13 residues. With 3 bases removed from V and 5 bases from J, the gap between germline ends came to 11 bases. Germline CDR1 and CDR2: LNHDA and SQIVND (reference sequence). The CDR3 protein is CASSIRGLDEQYF. In nucleotides, the CDR3 is TGTGCCAGTAGTATTAGGGGTCTCGACGAGCAGTACTTC.